These T cell receptor beta chains were read from a single sample in a study of T cell responses to AZD1222 COVID-19 vaccine. The table came from immunoSEQ multiplex PCR; TCRdb's copy has only in-frame clones and leaves some out. The data contain 55,000 to 80,000 clones, 84% of them singletons. Sample: peripheral blood, taken on day 0 of AZD1222 vaccination. These receptors were taken from an adult in good health. Each CDR3 is given with its conserved first and last residue. A D gene is named only where the DNA matches it firmly. Not every row has a clone size; where given, it reads once, few, many or a size class.

V gene	J gene	clone size	D gene	CDR3 protein	CDR3 DNA
TRBV6-6	TRBJ1-1	once	TRBD1	CASSLQGGAEAFF	TGTGCCAGCAGTCTACAGGGGGGTGCTGAAGCTTTCTTT
TRBV20-1	TRBJ1-2	.	.	CSASVQNYGYTF	TGCAGTGCTAGTGTGCAGAACTATGGCTACACCTTC
TRBV27	TRBJ1-5	.	.	CASRAGSQPQHF	TGTGCCAGCAGGGCAGGGAGTCAGCCCCAGCATTTT
TRBV14	TRBJ1-2	.	.	CASSQRGANYGYTF	TGTGCCAGCAGCCAACGGGGGGCTAACTATGGCTACACCTTC
TRBV27	TRBJ1-2	.	TRBD1	CASSHRGVDGYTF	TGTGCCAGCAGTCACAGGGGAGTTGATGGCTACACCTTC
TRBV23-1	TRBJ2-7	.	.	CASSQSSNTSYEQYF	TGCGCCAGCAGTCAATCTAGTAACACCTCCTACGAGCAGTACTTC
TRBV2	TRBJ2-1	.	.	CASTVYNEQFF	TGTGCCAGCACAGTGTACAATGAGCAGTTCTTC
TRBV27	TRBJ2-1	.	TRBD2	CASTGLAGAYSYNEQFF	TGTGCCAGCACCGGACTAGCGGGGGCTTACTCCTACAATGAGCAGTTCTTC
TRBV6-6	TRBJ1-1	once	.	CASSTGNTEAFF	TGTGCCAGCAGTACAGGGAACACTGAAGCTTTCTTT
TRBV28	TRBJ2-7	.	TRBD2	CASSGAGGRGGEQYF	TGTGCCAGCAGTGGAGCGGGGGGCCGGGGAGGCGAGCAGTACTTC
TRBV4-1	TRBJ1-1	.	.	CASSQVGNTEAFF	TGCGCCAGCAGCCAAGTCGGGAACACTGAAGCTTTCTTT
TRBV3-1/TRBV3-2	TRBJ1-3	.	.	CASSHGPESGNTIYF	TGTGCCAGCAGCCACGGGCCGGAGTCTGGAAACACCATATATTTT
TRBV7-2	TRBJ2-5	.	.	CASSPGRGWETQYF	TGTGCCAGCAGCCCAGGCCGGGGTTGGGAGACCCAGTACTTC
TRBV18	TRBJ1-6	.	.	CASSFSRGSPLHF	TGTGCCAGCTCATTTAGTAGGGGATCACCCCTCCACTTT
TRBV2	TRBJ1-2	.	.	CASSDLGTGRANYGYTF	TGTGCCAGCAGTGATCTAGGAACAGGGAGAGCTAACTATGGCTACACCTTC
TRBV2	TRBJ1-5	.	.	CASSEEAGLQPQHF	TGTGCCAGCAGTGAAGAGGCAGGGCTTCAGCCCCAGCATTTT
TRBV6-5	TRBJ1-2	.	.	CASSYSGPRQVDRYTF	TGTGCCAGCAGTTACTCGGGTCCGAGACAGGTGGATCGCTACACCTTC
TRBV19	TRBJ1-4	.	.	CASTIRGRPNEKLFF	TGTGCCAGCACAATAAGGGGGAGACCTAATGAAAAACTGTTTTTT
TRBV6-5	TRBJ1-6	.	.	CASSYSKDWVNSPLHF	TGTGCCAGCAGTTACTCTAAAGATTGGGTTAATTCACCCCTCCACTTT
TRBV4-2	TRBJ1-5	.	.	CASSQDGRNQPQHF	TGTGCCAGCAGCCAAGATGGAAGGAATCAGCCCCAGCATTTT
TRBV5-1	TRBJ2-3	.	.	CASSLGYTQYF	TGCGCCAGCAGCTTGGGATATACGCAGTATTTT
TRBV7-9	TRBJ1-2	.	.	CASSLILRERGYTF	TGTGCCAGCAGCTTAATTCTCCGGGAGCGAGGCTACACCTTC
TRBV29-1	TRBJ2-3	.	TRBD1	CSVEAAGGQGTDTQYF	TGCAGCGTTGAAGCCGCAGGGGGACAGGGCACAGATACGCAGTATTTT
TRBV5-4	TRBJ1-2	.	.	CASSSQEYGYTF	TGTGCCAGCAGCTCCCAGGAGTATGGCTACACCTTC
TRBV30	TRBJ1-1	.	.	CAWSREVNTEAFF	TGTGCCTGGAGCCGTGAGGTGAACACTGAAGCTTTCTTT
TRBV5-1	TRBJ2-7	few	.	CASSLSPIGTRQYF	TGCGCCAGCAGCTTGTCTCCAATTGGTACGAGGCAGTACTTC
TRBV25-1	TRBJ1-3	.	.	CASSEDHSGGNTIYF	TGTGCCAGCAGTGAAGATCACAGTGGAGGAAACACCATATATTTT
TRBV6-5	TRBJ1-2	.	.	CASSERAGSNYGYTF	TGTGCCAGCTCCGAAAGGGCAGGGTCTAACTATGGCTACACCTTC
TRBV7-2	TRBJ2-1	.	TRBD2	CASSSGGYNEQFF	TGTGCCAGCAGCTCCGGGGGGTACAATGAGCAGTTCTTC
TRBV6-5	TRBJ1-2	once	.	CASSRTENLMGYTF	TGTGCCAGCAGTCGGACAGAAAACCTTATGGGCTACACCTTC
TRBV28	TRBJ2-7	.	.	CASSQGQFYEQYF	TGTGCCAGCAGTCAAGGACAGTTCTACGAGCAGTACTTC
TRBV9	TRBJ2-1	.	.	CASSVAWLDNEQFF	TGTGCCAGCAGCGTAGCTTGGCTTGATAATGAGCAGTTCTTC
TRBV12-3/TRBV12-4	TRBJ1-1	.	.	CASSRWVTEAFF	TGTGCCAGCAGTCGATGGGTCACTGAAGCTTTCTTT
TRBV11-2	TRBJ2-5	once	TRBD2	CASVTGVLAGVQETQYF	TGTGCCAGTGTGACAGGGGTGCTAGCGGGGGTCCAAGAGACCCAGTACTTC
TRBV9	TRBJ2-1	.	TRBD2	CASSATSGGPYNEQFF	TGTGCCAGCAGCGCAACTAGCGGGGGACCCTACAATGAGCAGTTCTTC
TRBV7-9	TRBJ1-2	.	.	CASSWAGSDYGYTF	TGTGCCAGCAGCTGGGCGGGTAGCGACTATGGCTACACCTTC
TRBV4-1	TRBJ2-4	.	TRBD1	CASSQGVLGQGRNIQYF	TGCGCCAGCAGCCAAGGAGTATTGGGACAGGGACGAAACATTCAGTACTTC
TRBV7-9	TRBJ2-7	.	TRBD2	CASSQGLADYEQYF	TGTGCCAGCAGCCAGGGACTAGCGGACTACGAGCAGTACTTC
TRBV5-1	TRBJ1-2	.	.	CASSPWLQGAGAYGYTF	TGCGCCAGCAGCCCATGGTTACAGGGAGCCGGGGCGTATGGCTACACCTTC
TRBV6-6	TRBJ2-7	.	TRBD1	CASSQDRAGGYEQYF	TGTGCCAGCAGTCAAGACAGGGCAGGGGGCTACGAGCAGTACTTC
TRBV12-3/TRBV12-4	TRBJ1-6	once	.	CASSTGYNSPLHF	TGTGCCAGCTCGACGGGTTATAATTCACCCCTCCACTTT
TRBV4-3	TRBJ2-7	.	.	CASSQVTRAGEQYF	TGCGCCAGCAGCCAAGTCACCAGGGCAGGCGAGCAGTACTTC
TRBV19	TRBJ1-4	.	TRBD1	CASSYPGQAREKLFF	TGTGCCAGTAGTTACCCGGGACAGGCGCGTGAAAAACTGTTTTTT
TRBV9	TRBJ1-1	.	.	CASSVGRYTEAFF	TGTGCCAGCAGCGTAGGCAGATACACTGAAGCTTTCTTT
TRBV18	TRBJ2-7	few	.	CASSPTPQAEQYF	TGTGCCAGCTCACCAACTCCCCAGGCCGAGCAGTACTTC
TRBV2	TRBJ1-3	.	TRBD1	CATRGQISGNTIYF	TGTGCCACCCGGGGACAGATCTCTGGAAACACCATATATTTT
TRBV24-1	TRBJ2-1	.	TRBD2	CATSDWSRTSGGRNEQFF	TGTGCCACCAGTGATTGGTCCCGGACTAGCGGGGGGAGGAATGAGCAGTTCTTC
TRBV6-5	TRBJ2-7	once	.	CASSYPSSEGLHEQYF	TGTGCCAGCAGTTACCCCTCTTCAGAGGGGCTCCACGAGCAGTACTTC
TRBV10-2	TRBJ2-1	once	.	CASDWTSGRLNPNEQFF	TGCGCCAGCGATTGGACGTCGGGGCGTCTTAATCCTAATGAGCAGTTCTTC
TRBV6-5	TRBJ2-7	.	.	CASIRTGSSYEQYF	TGTGCCAGCATTAGGACTGGCAGCTCCTACGAGCAGTACTTC
TRBV14	TRBJ2-1	.	.	CASSQNSGYEQFF	TGTGCCAGCAGCCAAAATTCCGGTTACGAGCAGTTCTTC
TRBV6-4	TRBJ1-5	.	.	CASSAGPNQPQHF	TGTGCCAGCAGTGCTGGGCCCAATCAGCCCCAGCATTTT